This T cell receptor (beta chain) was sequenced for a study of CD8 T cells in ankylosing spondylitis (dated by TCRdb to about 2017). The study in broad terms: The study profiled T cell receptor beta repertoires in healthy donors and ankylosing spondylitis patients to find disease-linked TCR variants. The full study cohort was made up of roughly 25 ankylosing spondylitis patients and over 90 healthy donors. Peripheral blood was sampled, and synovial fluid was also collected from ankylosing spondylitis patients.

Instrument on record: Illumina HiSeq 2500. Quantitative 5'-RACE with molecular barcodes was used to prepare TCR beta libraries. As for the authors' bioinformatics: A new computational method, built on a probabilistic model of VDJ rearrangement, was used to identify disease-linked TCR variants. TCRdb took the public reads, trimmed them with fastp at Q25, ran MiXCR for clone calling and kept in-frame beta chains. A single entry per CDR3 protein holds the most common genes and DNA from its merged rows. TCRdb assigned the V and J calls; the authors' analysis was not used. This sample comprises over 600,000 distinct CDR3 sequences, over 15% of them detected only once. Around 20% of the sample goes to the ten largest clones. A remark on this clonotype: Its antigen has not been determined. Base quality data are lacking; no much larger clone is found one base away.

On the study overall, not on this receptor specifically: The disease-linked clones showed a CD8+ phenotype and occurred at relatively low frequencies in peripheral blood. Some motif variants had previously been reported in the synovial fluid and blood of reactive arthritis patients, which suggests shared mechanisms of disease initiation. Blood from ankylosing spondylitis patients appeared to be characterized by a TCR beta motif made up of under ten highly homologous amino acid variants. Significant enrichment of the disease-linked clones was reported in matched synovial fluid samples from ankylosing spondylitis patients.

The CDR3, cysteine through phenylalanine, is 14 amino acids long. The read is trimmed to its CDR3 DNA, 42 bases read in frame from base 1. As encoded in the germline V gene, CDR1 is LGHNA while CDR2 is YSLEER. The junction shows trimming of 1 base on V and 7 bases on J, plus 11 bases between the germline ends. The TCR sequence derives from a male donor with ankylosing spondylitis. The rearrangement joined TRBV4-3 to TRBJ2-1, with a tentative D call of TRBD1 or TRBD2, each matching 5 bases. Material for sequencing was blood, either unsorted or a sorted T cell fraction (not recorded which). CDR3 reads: CASSQGLWGNEQFF. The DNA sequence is TGCGCCAGCAGCCAAGGCCTGTGGGGGAATGAGCAGTTCTTC.